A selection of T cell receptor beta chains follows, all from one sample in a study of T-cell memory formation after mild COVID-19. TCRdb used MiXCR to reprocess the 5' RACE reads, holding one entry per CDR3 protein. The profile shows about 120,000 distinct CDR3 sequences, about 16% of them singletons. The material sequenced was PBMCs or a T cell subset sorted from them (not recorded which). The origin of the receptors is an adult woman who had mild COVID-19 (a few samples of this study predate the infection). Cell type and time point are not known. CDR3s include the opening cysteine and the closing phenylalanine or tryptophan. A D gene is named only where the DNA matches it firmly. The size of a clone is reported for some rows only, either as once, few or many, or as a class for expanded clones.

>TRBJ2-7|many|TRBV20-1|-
CSATVSLHEQYF
TGCAGTGCTACTGTCTCCCTCCACGAGCAGTACTTC
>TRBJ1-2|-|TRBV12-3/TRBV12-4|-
CASNQVNYGYTF
TGTGCCAGTAATCAGGTTAACTATGGCTACACCTTC
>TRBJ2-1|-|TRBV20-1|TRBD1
CSAIDRAGEQFF
TGCAGTGCTATCGACAGGGCAGGTGAGCAGTTCTTC
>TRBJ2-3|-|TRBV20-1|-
CSANPLLPTDTQYF
TGCAGTGCTAACCCCCTGCTCCCTACAGATACGCAGTATTTT
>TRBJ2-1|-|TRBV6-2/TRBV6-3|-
CASSTVPPEGVEQFF
TGTGCCAGCAGTACCGTCCCCCCGGAGGGAGTAGAGCAGTTCTTC
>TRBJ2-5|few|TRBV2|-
CASSEKGNPGAQYF
TGTGCCAGCAGTGAGAAGGGAAATCCAGGGGCCCAGTACTTC
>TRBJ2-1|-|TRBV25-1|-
CASSYGGRNNEQFF
TGTGCCAGCAGTTATGGGGGACGGAACAATGAGCAGTTCTTC
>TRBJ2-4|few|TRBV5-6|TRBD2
CASSLGQRGGGNIQYF
TGTGCCAGCAGCTTGGGTCAGCGGGGGGGCGGAAACATTCAGTACTTC
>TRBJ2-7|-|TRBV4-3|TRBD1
CASSQELDLDRGGYEQYF
TGCGCCAGCAGCCAAGAATTGGACCTGGACAGGGGAGGGTACGAGCAGTACTTC
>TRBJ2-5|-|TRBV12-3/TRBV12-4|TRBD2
CASRKTGGHSETQYF
TGTGCCAGCAGAAAGACGGGGGGTCATTCAGAGACCCAGTACTTC
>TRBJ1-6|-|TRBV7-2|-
CASSLVGQGNSPLHF
TGTGCCAGCAGCTTAGTCGGGCAGGGGAATTCACCCCTCCACTTT
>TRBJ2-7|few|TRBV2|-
CASSVQVNYEQYF
TGTGCCAGCAGTGTACAGGTCAATTACGAGCAGTACTTC
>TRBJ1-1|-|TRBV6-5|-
CASTKGSMNTEAFF
TGTGCCAGCACAAAGGGGTCTATGAACACTGAAGCTTTCTTT
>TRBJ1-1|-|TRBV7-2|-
CASSLPLTEAFF
TGTGCCAGCAGCTTACCTTTGACTGAAGCTTTCTTT
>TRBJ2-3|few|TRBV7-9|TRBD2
CASSLALRLAGAVSTDTQYF
TGTGCCAGCAGCTTAGCGTTGCGGCTAGCGGGGGCCGTGAGCACAGATACGCAGTATTTT
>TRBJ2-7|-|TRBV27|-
CASSLKGPGNEQYF
TGTGCCAGCAGTTTAAAGGGTCCGGGGAACGAGCAGTACTTC
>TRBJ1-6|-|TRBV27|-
CASRGCEWNSPLHF
TGTGCCAGCAGGGGGTGTGAATGGAATTCACCCCTCCACTTT
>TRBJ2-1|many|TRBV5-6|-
CASSLVWGEQFF
TGTGCCAGCAGCTTAGTTTGGGGGGAGCAGTTCTTC
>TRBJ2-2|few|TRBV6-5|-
CASRSGGVDTGELFF
TGTGCCAGCAGGAGCGGAGGGGTGGACACCGGGGAGCTGTTTTTT
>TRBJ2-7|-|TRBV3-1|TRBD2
CASSQAASGSYEQYF
TGTGCCAGCAGCCAAGCGGCTAGCGGATCCTACGAGCAGTACTTC
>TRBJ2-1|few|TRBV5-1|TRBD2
CASSLTSGTNEQFF
TGCGCCAGCAGCTTAACTAGCGGAACCAATGAGCAGTTCTTC
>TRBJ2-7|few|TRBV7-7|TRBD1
CASSFGQGAIYEQYF
TGTGCCAGCAGCTTCGGACAGGGGGCTATCTACGAGCAGTACTTC
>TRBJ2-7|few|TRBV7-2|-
CASSLADTHYEQYF
TGTGCCAGCAGCTTAGCAGATACTCACTACGAGCAGTACTTC
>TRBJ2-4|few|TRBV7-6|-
CASAKLAVTNIQYF
TGTGCCAGCGCTAAGTTGGCGGTCACAAACATTCAGTACTTC
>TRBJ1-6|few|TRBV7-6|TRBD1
CASSLHRGGNSPLHF
TGTGCCAGCAGCTTACACAGGGGAGGAAATTCACCCCTCCACTTT
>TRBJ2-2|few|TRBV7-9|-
CASSLARHATNTGELFF
TGTGCCAGCAGCTTGGCCAGACATGCTACGAACACCGGGGAGCTGTTTTTT
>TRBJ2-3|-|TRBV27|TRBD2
CASSLWGTSGGFLSSTDTQYF
TGTGCCAGCAGTTTATGGGGGACTAGCGGGGGGTTCCTTTCTAGCACAGATACGCAGTATTTT
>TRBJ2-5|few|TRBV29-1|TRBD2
CSVVRFERESSQYF
TGCAGCGTTGTGCGGTTTGAGCGGGAGTCGTCCCAGTACTTC